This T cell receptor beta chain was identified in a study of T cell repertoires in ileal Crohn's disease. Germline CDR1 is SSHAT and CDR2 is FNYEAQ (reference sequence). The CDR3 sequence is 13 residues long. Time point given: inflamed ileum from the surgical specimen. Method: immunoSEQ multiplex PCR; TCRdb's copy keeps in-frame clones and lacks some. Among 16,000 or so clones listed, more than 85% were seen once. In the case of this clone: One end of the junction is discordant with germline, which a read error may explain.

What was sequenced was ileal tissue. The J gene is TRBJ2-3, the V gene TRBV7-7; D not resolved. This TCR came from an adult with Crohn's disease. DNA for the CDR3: TGTGCTAGCAGCTTAGAACTCCGAGATACGCAGTATTTT. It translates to CASSLELRDTQYF.